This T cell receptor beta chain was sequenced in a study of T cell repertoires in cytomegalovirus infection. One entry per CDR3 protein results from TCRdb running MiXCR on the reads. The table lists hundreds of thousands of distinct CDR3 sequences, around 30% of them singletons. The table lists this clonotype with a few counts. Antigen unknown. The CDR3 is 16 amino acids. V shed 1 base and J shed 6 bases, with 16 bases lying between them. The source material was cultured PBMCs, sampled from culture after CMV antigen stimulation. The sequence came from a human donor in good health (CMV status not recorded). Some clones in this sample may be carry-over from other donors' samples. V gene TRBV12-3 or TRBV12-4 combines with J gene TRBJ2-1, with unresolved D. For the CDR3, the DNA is TGTGCCAGCAGTTTAGTAAGTCAGTTACGTGTCAATGAGCAGTTCTTC. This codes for CASSLVSQLRVNEQFF.